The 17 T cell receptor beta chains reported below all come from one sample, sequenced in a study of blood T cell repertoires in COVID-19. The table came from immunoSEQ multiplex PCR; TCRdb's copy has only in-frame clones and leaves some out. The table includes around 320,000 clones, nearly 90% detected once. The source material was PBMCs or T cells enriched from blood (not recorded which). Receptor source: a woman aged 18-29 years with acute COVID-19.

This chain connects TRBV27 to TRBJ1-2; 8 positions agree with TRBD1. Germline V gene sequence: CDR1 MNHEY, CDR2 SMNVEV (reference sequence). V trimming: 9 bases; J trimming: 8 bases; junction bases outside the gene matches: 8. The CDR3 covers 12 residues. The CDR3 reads CARLTGVCGYTF. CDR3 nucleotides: TGTGCCAGATTGACAGGGGTTTGCGGCTACACCTTC.

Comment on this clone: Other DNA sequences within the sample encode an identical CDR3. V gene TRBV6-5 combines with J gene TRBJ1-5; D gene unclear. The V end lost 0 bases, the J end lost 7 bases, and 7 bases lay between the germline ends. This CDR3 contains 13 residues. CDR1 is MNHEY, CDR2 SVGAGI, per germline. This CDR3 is CASSYSRGQPQHF. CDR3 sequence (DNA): TGTGCCAGCAGTTACTCACGCGGGCAGCCCCAGCATTTT.

In DNA, the CDR3 is TGTGCCAGCAGCCCCCACGGGTCGTTGCTTACTAGCGGGAGGGACGAGCAGTACTTC. Protein sequence: CASSPHGSLLTSGRDEQYF. The V and J genes are TRBV7-9 and TRBJ2-7; 13 nucleotides line up with TRBD2. Per germline, CDR1 SEHNR and CDR2 FQNEAQ (reference sequence). With 5 bases clipped from V and 5 bases from J, the junction kept 18 bases outside the gene matches. The CDR3 extends over 19 amino acids.

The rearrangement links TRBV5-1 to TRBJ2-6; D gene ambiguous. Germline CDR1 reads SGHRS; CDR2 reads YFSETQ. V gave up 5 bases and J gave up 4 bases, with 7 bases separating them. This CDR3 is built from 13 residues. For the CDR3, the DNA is TGCGCCAGCAGGAATACAGGGGCCAACGTCCTGACTTTC. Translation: CASRNTGANVLTF.

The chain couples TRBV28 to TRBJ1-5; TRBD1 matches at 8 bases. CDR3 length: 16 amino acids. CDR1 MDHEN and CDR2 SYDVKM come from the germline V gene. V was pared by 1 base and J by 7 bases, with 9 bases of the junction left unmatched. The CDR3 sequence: CASSLLRGQAWQPQHF. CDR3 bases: TGTGCCAGCAGTTTATTGAGGGGACAGGCATGGCAGCCCCAGCATTTT.

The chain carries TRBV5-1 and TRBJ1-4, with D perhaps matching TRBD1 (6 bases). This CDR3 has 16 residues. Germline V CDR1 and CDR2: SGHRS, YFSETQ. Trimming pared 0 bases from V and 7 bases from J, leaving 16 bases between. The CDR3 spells CASSLGMPGVREKLFF. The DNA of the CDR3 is TGCGCCAGCAGCTTGGGTATGCCAGGGGTACGTGAAAAACTGTTTTTT.

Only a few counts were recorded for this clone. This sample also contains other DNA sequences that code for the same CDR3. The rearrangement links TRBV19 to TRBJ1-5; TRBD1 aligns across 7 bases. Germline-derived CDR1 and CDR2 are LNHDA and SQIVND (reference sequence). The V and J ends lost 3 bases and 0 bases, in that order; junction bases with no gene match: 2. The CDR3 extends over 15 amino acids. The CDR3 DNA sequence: TGTGCCAGTAGTATTACAGGGGATAGCAATCAGCCCCAGCATTTT. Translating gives CASSITGDSNQPQHF.

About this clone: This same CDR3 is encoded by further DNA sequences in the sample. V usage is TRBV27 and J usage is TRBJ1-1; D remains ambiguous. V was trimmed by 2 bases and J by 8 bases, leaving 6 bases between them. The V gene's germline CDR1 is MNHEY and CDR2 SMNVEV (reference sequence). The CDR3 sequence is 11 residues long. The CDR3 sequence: CASSLRGEAFF. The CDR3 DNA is TGTGCCAGCAGTTTACGAGGAGAAGCTTTCTTT.

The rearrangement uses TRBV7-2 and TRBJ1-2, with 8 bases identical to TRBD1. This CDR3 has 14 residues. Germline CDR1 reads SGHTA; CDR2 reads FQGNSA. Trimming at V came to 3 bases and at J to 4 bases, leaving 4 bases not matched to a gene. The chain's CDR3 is CASSLGQARYGYTF. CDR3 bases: TGTGCCAGCAGCTTGGGACAGGCCCGCTATGGCTACACCTTC. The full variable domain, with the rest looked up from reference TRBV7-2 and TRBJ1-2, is GAGVSQSPSNKVTEKGKDVELRCDPISGHTALYWYRQSLGQGLEFLIYFQGNSAPDKSGLPSDRFSAERTGGSVSTLTIQRTQQEDSAVYLCASSLGQARYGYTFGSGTRLTVV.

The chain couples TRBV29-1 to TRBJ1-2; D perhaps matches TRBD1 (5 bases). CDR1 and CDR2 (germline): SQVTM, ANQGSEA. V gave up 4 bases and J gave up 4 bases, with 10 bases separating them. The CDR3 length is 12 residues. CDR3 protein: CSVGGGSYGYTF. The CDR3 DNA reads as TGCAGCGTTGGGGGCGGGAGCTATGGCTACACCTTC.

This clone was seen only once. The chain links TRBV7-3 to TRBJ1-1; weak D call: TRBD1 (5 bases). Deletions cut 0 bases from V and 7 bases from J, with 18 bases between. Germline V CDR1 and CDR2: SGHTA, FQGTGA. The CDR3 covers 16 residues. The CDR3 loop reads CASSLTPDSPQGEAFF. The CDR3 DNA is TGTGCCAGCAGCTTAACCCCCGACAGTCCCCAAGGTGAAGCTTTCTTT.

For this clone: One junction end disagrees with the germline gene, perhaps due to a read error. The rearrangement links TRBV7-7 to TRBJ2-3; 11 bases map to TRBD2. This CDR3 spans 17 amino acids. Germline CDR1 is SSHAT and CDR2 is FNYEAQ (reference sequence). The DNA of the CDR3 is TGTGCTAGCAGCCCCAGCTGGCCTAGCGGGAGGACAGATACGCAGTATTTT. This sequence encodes CASSPSWPSGRTDTQYF.

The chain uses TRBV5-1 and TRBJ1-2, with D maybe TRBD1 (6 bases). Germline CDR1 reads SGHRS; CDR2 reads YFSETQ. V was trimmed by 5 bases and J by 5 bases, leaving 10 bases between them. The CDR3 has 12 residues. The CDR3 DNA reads TGCGCCAGCAGACAGGGAGAGTATGGCTACACCTTC. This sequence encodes CASRQGEYGYTF. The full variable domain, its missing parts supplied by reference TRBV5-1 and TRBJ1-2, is KAGVTQTPRYLIKTRGQQVTLSCSPISGHRSVSWYQQTPGQGLQFLFEYFSETQRNKGNFPGRFSGRQFSNSRSEMNVSTLELGDSALYLCASRQGEYGYTFGSGTRLTVV.

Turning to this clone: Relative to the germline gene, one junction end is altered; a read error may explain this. The CDR3 sequence: CASNIGRQGYEQYF. The CDR3, as DNA: TGTGCCAGTAATATAGGAAGACAGGGCTACGAGCAGTACTTC. The genes are TRBV19 and TRBJ2-7; 7 bases map to TRBD1. Germline values: CDR1 LNHDA, CDR2 SQIVND (reference sequence). The CDR3 is made up of 14 amino acids.

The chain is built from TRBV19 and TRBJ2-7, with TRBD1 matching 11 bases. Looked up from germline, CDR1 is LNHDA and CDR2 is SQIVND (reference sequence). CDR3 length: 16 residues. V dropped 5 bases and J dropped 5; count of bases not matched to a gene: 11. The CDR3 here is CASSGAAGTGGHEQYF. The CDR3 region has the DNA TGTGCCAGTAGTGGGGCCGCCGGGACAGGGGGACACGAGCAGTACTTC. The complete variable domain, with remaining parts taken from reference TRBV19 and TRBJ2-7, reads DGGITQSPKYLFRKEGQNVTLSCEQNLNHDAMYWYRQDPGQGLRLIYYSQIVNDFQKGDIAEGYSVSREKKESFPLTVTSAQKNPTAFYLCASSGAAGTGGHEQYFGPGTRLTVT.

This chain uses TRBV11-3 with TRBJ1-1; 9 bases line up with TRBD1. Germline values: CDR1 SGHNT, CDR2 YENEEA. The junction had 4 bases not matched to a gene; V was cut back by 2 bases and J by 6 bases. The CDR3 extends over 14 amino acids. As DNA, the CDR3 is TGTGCCAGCAGCTTACAGGGGACAGGGTCTGAAGCTTTCTTT. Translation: CASSLQGTGSEAFF.

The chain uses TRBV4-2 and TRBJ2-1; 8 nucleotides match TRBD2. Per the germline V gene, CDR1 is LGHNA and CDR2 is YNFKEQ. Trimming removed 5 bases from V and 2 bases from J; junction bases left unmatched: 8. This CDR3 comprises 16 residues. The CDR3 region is CASSSAAGGPYNEQFF. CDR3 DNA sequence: TGTGCCAGCAGCTCAGCCGCGGGAGGTCCCTACAATGAGCAGTTCTTC.